This TCR beta chain appears in the sequencing data of a study of blood T cell repertoires in COVID-19. Donors in Cohort 3 who had recovered were those with two negative PCRs, healthcare professional clearance, or resolution of their symptoms. Sequenced by immunoSEQ multiplex PCR; TCRdb stores in-frame clones only, minus some. The sample consists of a few hundred thousand clones, around 89% of them appearing once. The germline V and J ends were trimmed by 1 base and 0 bases, with 19 bases remaining between them. Germline V lookup: CDR1 MDHEN, CDR2 SYDVKM. CDR3 size: 18 residues. This TCR was recovered from a man in his thirties or forties who had recovered from COVID-19. This rearrangement joins TRBV28 to TRBJ2-7; weak D call: TRBD1 (8 bases). The source material was PBMCs or T cells enriched from blood (not recorded which). Here the CDR3 DNA reads TGTGCCAGCAGTTTATACAGGACAGGGACTAAGAGCTCCTACGAGCAGTACTTC. Translated: CASSLYRTGTKSSYEQYF.